This TCR beta chain was retrieved from a study of cytomegalovirus exposure and HLA in healthy donors. In this sample, this clone turned up a few times. Other DNA sequences in the sample encode the same CDR3. This CDR3 comprises 14 residues. The V end lost 1 base, the J end lost 4 bases, and 10 bases lay between the germline ends. CDR1 is MGHRA and CDR2 is YSYEKL in the germline V gene. PCR employed 60 Vbeta and 13 Jbeta primers. Assay used: immunoSEQ multiplex PCR; TCRdb lists only in-frame clones, some missing. This table holds over 100,000 clones, around 80% found once. The receptor was derived from a man younger than 40 in good health and CMV-seronegative. This rearrangement joins TRBV4-1 to TRBJ2-5, with D perhaps TRBD2 (6 bases). The sample taken for sequencing was PBMCs. In DNA form, the CDR3 reads TGCGCCAGCAGCCAAGCGTACGGGAGAGAGACCCAGTACTTC. Residues: CASSQAYGRETQYF.